This T cell receptor beta chain was sequenced in a study of T-cell memory formation after mild COVID-19. Study-wide background: TCR clusters showed largely donor specificity.

With constant-segment primers, 5'RACE yielded cDNA libraries of TCR alpha and TCR beta that carried sample barcodes and UMIs. TCRdb analysed the 5' RACE reads with MiXCR anew, one entry per CDR3 protein. The sample consists of 500,000 to 600,000 distinct CDR3 sequences, under 20% of them appearing once. Study-wide findings and caveats: Second-wave clones peaking on day 37 lacked confirmed SARS-CoV-2 specificity.

V shed 2 bases and J 3 bases; nucleotides not matched to a gene: 6. This CDR3 has 15 amino acids. The V gene's germline CDR1 is SGHVS and CDR2 FQNEAQ. With regard to this clonotype: Its matching antigen is unknown.

Sequenced: PBMCs or a T cell subset sorted from them (not recorded which). This rearrangement joins TRBV7-8 to TRBJ2-7, with 8 bases matching TRBD1. This clonotype was obtained from an adult woman who had mild COVID-19 (a few samples of this study predate the infection). Cell type and time point are not known. For the CDR3, the DNA is TGTGCCAGCAGCTTATACCCGGGACAGGACTACGAGCAGTACTTC. This translates into CASSLYPGQDYEQYF.